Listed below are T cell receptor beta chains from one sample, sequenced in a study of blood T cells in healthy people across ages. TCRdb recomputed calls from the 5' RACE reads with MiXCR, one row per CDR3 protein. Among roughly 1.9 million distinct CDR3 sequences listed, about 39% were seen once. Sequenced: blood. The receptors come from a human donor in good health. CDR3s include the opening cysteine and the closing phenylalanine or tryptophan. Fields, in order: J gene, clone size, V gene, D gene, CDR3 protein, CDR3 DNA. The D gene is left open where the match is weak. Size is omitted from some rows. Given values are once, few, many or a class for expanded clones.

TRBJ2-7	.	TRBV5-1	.	CASSTGLLETLYEQYF	TGCGCCAGCAGCACCGGCCTCCTCGAGACCTTATACGAGCAGTACTTC
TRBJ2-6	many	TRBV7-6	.	CASSQPTGSGANVLTF	TGTGCCAGCAGCCAACCGACAGGCTCTGGGGCCAACGTCCTGACTTTC
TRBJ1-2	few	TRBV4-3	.	CASSQDAPGAGYGYTF	TGCGCCAGCAGCCAAGACGCCCCAGGGGCGGGCTATGGCTACACCTTC
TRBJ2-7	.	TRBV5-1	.	CASSLGQGGFGEQYF	TGCGCCAGCAGCTTGGGACAGGGAGGTTTCGGCGAGCAGTACTTC
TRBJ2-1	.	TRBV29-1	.	CSVQGPGTATGGQFF	TGCAGCGTCCAGGGGCCTGGGACGGCCACCGGGGGGCAGTTCTTC
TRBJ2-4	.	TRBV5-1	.	CASSFTTLSQGIQYF	TGCGCCAGCAGCTTTACTACCTTGAGCCAGGGCATTCAGTACTTC
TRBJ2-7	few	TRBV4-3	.	CASSQEIAGGTYEQYF	TGCGCCAGCAGCCAAGAAATCGCTGGGGGGACCTACGAGCAGTACTTC
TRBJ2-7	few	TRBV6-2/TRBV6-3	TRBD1	CASSRGQEKGQYF	TGTGCCAGCAGCCGGGGACAGGAGAAAGGGCAGTACTTC
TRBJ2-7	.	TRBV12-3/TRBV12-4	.	CASSSPGLPHEQYF	TGTGCCAGCAGTAGTCCGGGACTCCCCCACGAGCAGTACTTC
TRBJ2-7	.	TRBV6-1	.	CASSEGWGVLSYEQYF	TGTGCCAGCAGTGAGGGTTGGGGGGTCCTCTCCTACGAGCAGTACTTC
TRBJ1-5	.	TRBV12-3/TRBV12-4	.	CASSRGKRPQHF	TGTGCCAGCAGTAGGGGGAAAAGGCCCCAGCATTTT
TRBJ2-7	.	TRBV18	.	CASSPRQVGDEQYF	TGTGCCAGCTCACCTCGGCAGGTTGGTGACGAGCAGTACTTC
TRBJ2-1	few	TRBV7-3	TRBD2	CASRMTSNHNEQFF	TGTGCCAGCAGAATGACTAGCAACCACAATGAGCAGTTCTTC
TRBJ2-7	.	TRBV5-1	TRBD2	CASSSTSGRVGVSEQYF	TGCGCCAGCAGCTCGACTAGCGGGAGGGTAGGAGTATCCGAGCAGTACTTC
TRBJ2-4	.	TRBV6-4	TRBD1	CASRETGDQNIQYF	TGTGCCAGCAGGGAGACAGGGGACCAAAACATTCAGTACTTC
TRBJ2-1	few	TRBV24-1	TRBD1	CATQGAGEQFF	TGTGCCACACAGGGGGCTGGTGAGCAGTTCTTC
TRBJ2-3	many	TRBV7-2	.	CASSLERAVTDTQYF	TGTGCCAGCAGCTTAGAACGAGCGGTCACAGATACGCAGTATTTT
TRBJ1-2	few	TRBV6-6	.	CASSYSLGYTF	TGTGCCAGCAGTTACTCTCTGGGCTACACCTTC
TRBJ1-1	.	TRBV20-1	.	CSAREPGGGPEAFF	TGCAGTGCTAGGGAACCGGGGGGTGGGCCCGAAGCTTTCTTT
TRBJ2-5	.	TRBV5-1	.	CASREEGETQYF	TGCGCCAGCAGGGAAGAGGGGGAGACCCAGTACTTC
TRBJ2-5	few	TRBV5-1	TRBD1	CASSLGDRGYRTQYF	TGCGCCAGCAGCTTGGGGGACAGGGGTTATCGGACCCAGTACTTC
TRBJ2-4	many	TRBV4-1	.	CASSRPNREPKNIQYF	TGCGCCAGCAGCCGCCCGAACAGGGAACCCAAAAACATTCAGTACTTC
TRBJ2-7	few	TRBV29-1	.	CSVRQGFFDSDEQYF	TGCAGCGTTCGCCAGGGTTTCTTTGACTCCGACGAGCAGTACTTC
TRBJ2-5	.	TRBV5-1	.	CASSFRDTRQETQYF	TGCGCCAGCAGCTTCCGGGACACAAGACAAGAGACCCAGTACTTC
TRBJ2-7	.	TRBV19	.	CASSIDPSSYEQYF	TGTGCCAGTAGTATAGACCCGTCCTCCTACGAGCAGTACTTC
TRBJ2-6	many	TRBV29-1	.	CSVEGGSGANVLTF	TGCAGCGTTGAGGGTGGTTCTGGGGCCAACGTCCTGACTTTC
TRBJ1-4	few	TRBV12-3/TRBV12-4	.	CASSLGSRSHEKLFF	TGTGCCAGCAGTTTGGGCTCCCGCTCCCATGAAAAACTGTTTTTT
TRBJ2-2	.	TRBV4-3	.	CASSQDISGDGELFF	TGCGCCAGCAGCCAAGATATTTCCGGCGACGGGGAGCTGTTTTTT
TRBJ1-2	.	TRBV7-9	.	CASSLGARVEYGYTF	TGTGCCAGCAGCTTAGGAGCAAGGGTGGAATATGGCTACACCTTC
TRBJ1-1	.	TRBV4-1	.	CASKRLTRNTEAFF	TGCGCCAGCAAGAGGCTTACCCGGAACACTGAAGCTTTCTTT
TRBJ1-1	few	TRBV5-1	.	CASSLVTGFNTEAFF	TGCGCCAGCAGCTTGGTAACTGGTTTCAACACTGAAGCTTTCTTT
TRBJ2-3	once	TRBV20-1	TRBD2	CSARWAGGPNLYPDTQYF	TGCAGTGCTAGATGGGCGGGGGGCCCCAATTTGTATCCAGATACGCAGTATTTT
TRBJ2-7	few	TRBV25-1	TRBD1	CASSGPSDRGYEQYF	TGTGCCAGCAGTGGCCCTTCGGACAGGGGCTACGAGCAGTACTTC
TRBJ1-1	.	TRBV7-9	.	CASSSLGKNTEAFF	TGTGCCAGCAGCTCCTTGGGGAAGAACACTGAAGCTTTCTTT
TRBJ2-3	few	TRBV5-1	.	CASSSSRFTDTQYF	TGCGCCAGCAGCTCTAGCCGCTTCACAGATACGCAGTATTTT
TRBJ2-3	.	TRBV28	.	CASSLSSITDTQYF	TGTGCCAGCAGTTTATCCTCGATTACAGATACGCAGTATTTT
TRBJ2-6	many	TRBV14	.	CASSQEGRTIEPNVLTF	TGTGCCAGCAGCCAAGAGGGCAGGACGATAGAACCCAACGTCCTGACTTTC